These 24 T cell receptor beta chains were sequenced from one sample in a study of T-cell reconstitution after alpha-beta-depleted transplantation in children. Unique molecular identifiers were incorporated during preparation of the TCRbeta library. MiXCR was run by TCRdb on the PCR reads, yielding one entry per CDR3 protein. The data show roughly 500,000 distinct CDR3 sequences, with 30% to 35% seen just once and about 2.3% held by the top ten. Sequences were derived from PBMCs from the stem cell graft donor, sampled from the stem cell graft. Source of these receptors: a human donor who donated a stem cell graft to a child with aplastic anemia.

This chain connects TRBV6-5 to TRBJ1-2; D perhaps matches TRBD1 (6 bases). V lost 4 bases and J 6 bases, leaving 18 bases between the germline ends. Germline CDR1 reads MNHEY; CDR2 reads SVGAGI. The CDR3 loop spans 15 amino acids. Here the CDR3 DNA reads TGTGCCAGCAGTTCTCCCACGGGGGGGCCCCATGGCTACACCTTC. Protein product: CASSSPTGGPHGYTF.

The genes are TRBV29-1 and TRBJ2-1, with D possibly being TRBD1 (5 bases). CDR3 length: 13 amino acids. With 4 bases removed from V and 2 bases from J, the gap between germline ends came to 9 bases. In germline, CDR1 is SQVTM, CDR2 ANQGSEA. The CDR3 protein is CSVARQTYNEQFF. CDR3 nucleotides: TGCAGCGTTGCCCGACAGACCTACAATGAGCAGTTCTTC.

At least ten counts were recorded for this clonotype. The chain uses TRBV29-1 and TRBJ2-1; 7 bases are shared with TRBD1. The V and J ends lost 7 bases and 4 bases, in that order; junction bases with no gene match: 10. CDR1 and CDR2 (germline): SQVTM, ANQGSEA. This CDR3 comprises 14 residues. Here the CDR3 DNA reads TGCAGCGCCGACCGAAGGGGGCTATACAATGAGCAGTTCTTC. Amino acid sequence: CSADRRGLYNEQFF.

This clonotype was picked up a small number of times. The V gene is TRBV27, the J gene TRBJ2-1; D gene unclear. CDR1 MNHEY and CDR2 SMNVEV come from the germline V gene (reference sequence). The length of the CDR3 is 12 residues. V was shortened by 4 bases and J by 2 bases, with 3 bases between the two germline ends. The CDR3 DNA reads TGTGCCAGCAGTTCCCCCTACAATGAGCAGTTCTTC. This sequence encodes CASSSPYNEQFF.

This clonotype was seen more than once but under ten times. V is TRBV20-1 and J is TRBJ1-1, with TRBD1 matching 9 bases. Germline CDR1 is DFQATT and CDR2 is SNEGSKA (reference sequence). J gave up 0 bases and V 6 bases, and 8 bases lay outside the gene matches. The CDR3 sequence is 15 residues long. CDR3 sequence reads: CSAPGQGSMNTEAFF. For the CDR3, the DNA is TGCAGTGCACCGGGACAGGGAAGCATGAACACTGAAGCTTTCTTT.

The CDR3 DNA sequence: TGCGCCAGCATTCCCAGCGGGGGAAACACTGAAGCTTTCTTT. As protein: CASIPSGGNTEAFF. V is TRBV5-1 and J is TRBJ1-1; maybe TRBD1 (5 bases). Trimming left V 6 bases short and J 2 bases short, with 14 bases between. The CDR3 spans 14 residues. Germline assignment: CDR1 SGHRS and CDR2 YFSETQ.

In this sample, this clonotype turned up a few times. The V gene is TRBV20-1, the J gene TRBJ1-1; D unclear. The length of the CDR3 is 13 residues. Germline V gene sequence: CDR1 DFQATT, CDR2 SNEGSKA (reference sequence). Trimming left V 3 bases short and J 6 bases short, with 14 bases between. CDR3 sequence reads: CSASSAGRAEAFF. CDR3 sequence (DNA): TGCAGTGCTAGCTCCGCCGGCCGGGCTGAAGCTTTCTTT.

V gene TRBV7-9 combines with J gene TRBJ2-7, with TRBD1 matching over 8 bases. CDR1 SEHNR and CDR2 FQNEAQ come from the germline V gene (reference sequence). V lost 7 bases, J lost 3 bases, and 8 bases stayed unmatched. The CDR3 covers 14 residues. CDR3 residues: CASNLYGTGYEQYF. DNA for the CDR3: TGTGCCAGCAACCTCTACGGGACAGGCTACGAGCAGTACTTC.

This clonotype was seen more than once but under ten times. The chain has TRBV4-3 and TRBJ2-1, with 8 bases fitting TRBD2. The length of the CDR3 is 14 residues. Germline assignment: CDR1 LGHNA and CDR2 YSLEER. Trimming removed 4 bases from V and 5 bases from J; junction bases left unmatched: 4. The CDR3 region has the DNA TGCGCCAGCAGCCGGGGACTAGACCACAATGAGCAGTTCTTC. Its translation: CASSRGLDHNEQFF.

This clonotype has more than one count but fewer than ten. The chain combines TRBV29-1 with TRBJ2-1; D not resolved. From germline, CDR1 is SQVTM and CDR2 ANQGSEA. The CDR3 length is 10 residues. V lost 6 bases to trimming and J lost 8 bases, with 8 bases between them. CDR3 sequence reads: CSVTDDEQFF. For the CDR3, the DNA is TGCAGCGTCACCGATGATGAGCAGTTCTTC.

In nucleotides, the CDR3 is TGTGCCAGCAGCCCGGGTTACTACGAGCAGTACTTC. This gives the protein CASSPGYYEQYF. This sequence joins TRBV11-2 and TRBJ2-7, with D unclear. V lost 5 bases and J lost 3, with 8 bases in between. The CDR3 has 12 residues. The germline CDR1 and CDR2 sequences are SGHAT and FQNNGV. The variable domain in full, completed from reference TRBV11-2 and TRBJ2-7, reads EAGVAQSPRYKIIEKRQSVAFWCNPISGHATLYWYQQILGQGPKLLIQFQNNGVVDDSQLPKDRFSAERLKGVDSTLKIQPAKLEDSAVYLCASSPGYYEQYFGPGTRLTVT.

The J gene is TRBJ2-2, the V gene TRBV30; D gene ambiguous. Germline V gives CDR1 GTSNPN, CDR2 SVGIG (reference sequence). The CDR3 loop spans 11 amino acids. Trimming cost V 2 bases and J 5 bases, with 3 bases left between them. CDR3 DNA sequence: TGTGCCTGGAGTCTTACCGGGGAGCTGTTTTTT. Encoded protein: CAWSLTGELFF.

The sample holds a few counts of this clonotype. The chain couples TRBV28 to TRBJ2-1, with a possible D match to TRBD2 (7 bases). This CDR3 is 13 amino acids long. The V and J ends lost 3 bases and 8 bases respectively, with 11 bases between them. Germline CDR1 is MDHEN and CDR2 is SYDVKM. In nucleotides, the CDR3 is TGTGCCAGCAGTTTCGGGGGGCGTTATGAGCAGTTCTTC. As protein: CASSFGGRYEQFF.

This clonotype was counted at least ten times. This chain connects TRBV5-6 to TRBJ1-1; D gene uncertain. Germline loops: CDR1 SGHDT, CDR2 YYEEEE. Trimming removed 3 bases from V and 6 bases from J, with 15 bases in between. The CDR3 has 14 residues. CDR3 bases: TGTGCCAGCAGCTCCGGAGAGGTCGGCGCTGAAGCTTTCTTT. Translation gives CASSSGEVGAEAFF.

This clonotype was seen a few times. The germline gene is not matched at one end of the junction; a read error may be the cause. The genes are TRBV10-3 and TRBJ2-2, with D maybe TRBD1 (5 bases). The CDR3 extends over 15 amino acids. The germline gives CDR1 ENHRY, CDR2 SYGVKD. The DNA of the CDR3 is TGTGCCATCAGTGCAGCAACAGGTTACACGGGGGAGCTGTTTTTT. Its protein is CAISAATGYTGELFF.

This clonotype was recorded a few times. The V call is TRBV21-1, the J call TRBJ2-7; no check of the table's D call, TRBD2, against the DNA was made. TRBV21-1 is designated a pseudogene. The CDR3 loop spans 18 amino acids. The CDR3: CASSKSRRACGRSLGQYV. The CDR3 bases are TGTGCCAGCAGCAAAAGTCGGCGGGCCTGCGGGAGGTCCTTGGGTCAGTACGTC.

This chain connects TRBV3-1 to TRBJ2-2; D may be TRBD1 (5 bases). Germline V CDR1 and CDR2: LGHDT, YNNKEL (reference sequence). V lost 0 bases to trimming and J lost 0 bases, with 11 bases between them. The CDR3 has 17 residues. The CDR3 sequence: CASSQDKTAANTGELFF. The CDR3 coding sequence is TGTGCCAGCAGCCAAGATAAGACAGCCGCGAACACCGGGGAGCTGTTTTTT.

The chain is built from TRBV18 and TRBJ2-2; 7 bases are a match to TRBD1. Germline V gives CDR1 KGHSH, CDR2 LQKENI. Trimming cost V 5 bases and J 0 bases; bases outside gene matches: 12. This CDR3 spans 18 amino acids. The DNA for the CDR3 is TGTGCCAGCTCAAAAACGAAGGGACAGATCTCGAACACCGGGGAGCTGTTTTTT. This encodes CASSKTKGQISNTGELFF.

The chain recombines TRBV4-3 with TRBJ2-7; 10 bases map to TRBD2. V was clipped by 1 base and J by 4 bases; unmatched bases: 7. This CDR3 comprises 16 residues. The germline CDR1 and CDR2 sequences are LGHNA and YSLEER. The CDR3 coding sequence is TGCGCCAGCAGCCAAGCGTCCGGACTAGCGGATTACGAGCAGTACTTC. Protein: CASSQASGLADYEQYF.

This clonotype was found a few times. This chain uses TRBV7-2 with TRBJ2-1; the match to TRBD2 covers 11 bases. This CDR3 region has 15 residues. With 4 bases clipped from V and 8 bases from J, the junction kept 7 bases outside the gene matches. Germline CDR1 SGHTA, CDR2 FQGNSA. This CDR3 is CASSSVSGREYEQFF. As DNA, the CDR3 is TGTGCCAGCAGCTCGGTTAGCGGGAGGGAGTATGAGCAGTTCTTC.

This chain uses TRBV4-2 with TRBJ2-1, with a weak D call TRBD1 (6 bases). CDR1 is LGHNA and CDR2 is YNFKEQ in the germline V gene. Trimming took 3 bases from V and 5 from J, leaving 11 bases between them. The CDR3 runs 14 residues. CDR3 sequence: CASSQTDRDNEQFF. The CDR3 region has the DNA TGTGCCAGCAGCCAGACGGACAGAGACAATGAGCAGTTCTTC.

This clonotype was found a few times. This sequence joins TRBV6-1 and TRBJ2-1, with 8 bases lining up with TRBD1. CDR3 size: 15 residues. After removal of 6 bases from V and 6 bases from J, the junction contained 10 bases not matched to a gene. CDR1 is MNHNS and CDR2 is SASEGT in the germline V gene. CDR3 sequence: CASRADRASPNEQFF. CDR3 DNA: TGTGCCAGCAGGGCGGACAGGGCCTCCCCCAATGAGCAGTTCTTC.

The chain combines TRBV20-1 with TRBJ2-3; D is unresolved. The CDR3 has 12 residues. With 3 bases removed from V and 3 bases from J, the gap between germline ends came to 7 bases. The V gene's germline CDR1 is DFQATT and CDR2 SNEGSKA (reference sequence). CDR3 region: CSASRQTDTQYF. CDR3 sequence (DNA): TGCAGTGCTAGTAGACAAACAGATACGCAGTATTTT.

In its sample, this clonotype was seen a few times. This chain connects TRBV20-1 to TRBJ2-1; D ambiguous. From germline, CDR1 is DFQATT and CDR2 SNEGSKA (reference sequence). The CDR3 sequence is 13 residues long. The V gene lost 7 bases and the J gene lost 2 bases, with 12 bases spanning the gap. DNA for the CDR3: TGCAGTGGAAGGCGCGCTACCTACAATGAGCAGTTCTTC. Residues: CSGRRATYNEQFF.